This is a list of T cell receptor beta chains from one sample in a study of Ad26.COV2.S vaccination and SARS-CoV-2 variants. Measured with immunoSEQ multiplex PCR; TCRdb has only the in-frame clones, and not every one. The sample holds about 420,000 clones; around 89% are singletons and the top ten take 3.6%. The sequencing here drew on peripheral blood, taken in a trial of Ad26.COV2.S vaccine versus placebo. The receptors originated from a person aged 18-65 years who received the Ad26.COV2.S COVID-19 vaccine or a placebo. Both conserved end residues are part of each CDR3. The D gene is left open where the match is weak. Size values are once, few and many counts, or a class for expanded clones, and some rows have none.

abundance: .; j_gene: TRBJ2-2; d_gene: .; v_gene: TRBV15; CDR3aa: CATSRVRETGELFF; CDR3nt: TGTGCCACCAGCAGAGTTCGGGAAACCGGGGAGCTGTTTTTT
abundance: .; j_gene: TRBJ2-3; d_gene: .; v_gene: TRBV18; CDR3aa: CASSPSGHSTDTQYF; CDR3nt: TGTGCCAGCTCACCCTCGGGACATAGCACAGATACGCAGTATTTT
abundance: once; j_gene: TRBJ1-1; d_gene: .; v_gene: TRBV4-1; CDR3aa: CASSPHEYSEPVNTEAFF; CDR3nt: TGCGCCAGCAGCCCTCACGAATACTCCGAGCCGGTGAACACTGAAGCTTTCTTT
abundance: .; j_gene: TRBJ1-2; d_gene: TRBD1; v_gene: TRBV9; CDR3aa: CASSVGRDRFSSNYGYTF; CDR3nt: TGTGCCAGCAGCGTAGGACGGGACAGATTTAGCTCAAACTATGGCTACACCTTC
abundance: .; j_gene: TRBJ2-1; d_gene: TRBD2; v_gene: TRBV11-2; CDR3aa: CASSSYGGGADEQFF; CDR3nt: TGTGCCAGCAGCTCTTATGGCGGGGGGGCGGATGAGCAGTTCTTC
abundance: .; j_gene: TRBJ2-7; d_gene: .; v_gene: TRBV4-1; CDR3aa: CASSQDRREGPGLGQYF; CDR3nt: TGCGCCAGCAGCCAAGATCGCCGTGAAGGGCCGGGTTTAGGGCAGTACTTC
abundance: .; j_gene: TRBJ2-1; d_gene: TRBD1; v_gene: TRBV7-8; CDR3aa: CASSLGDRFHNEQFF; CDR3nt: TGTGCCAGCAGCTTAGGGGACAGGTTCCACAATGAGCAGTTCTTC
abundance: .; j_gene: TRBJ2-1; d_gene: .; v_gene: TRBV11-2; CDR3aa: CASSFYNEQFF; CDR3nt: TGTGCCAGCAGCTTCTACAATGAGCAGTTCTTC
abundance: few; j_gene: TRBJ1-5; d_gene: .; v_gene: TRBV4-1; CDR3aa: CASSQVGSNQPQHF; CDR3nt: TGCGCCAGCAGCCAAGTAGGTAGCAATCAGCCCCAGCATTTT
abundance: .; j_gene: TRBJ1-6; d_gene: TRBD1; v_gene: TRBV7-9; CDR3aa: CASSFDRESPLHF; CDR3nt: TGTGCCAGCAGTTTCGACAGGGAATCACCCCTCCACTTT
abundance: .; j_gene: TRBJ2-1; d_gene: .; v_gene: TRBV24-1; CDR3aa: CATSDRSAGVGNEQFF; CDR3nt: TGTGCCACCAGTGATAGAAGCGCAGGGGTAGGCAATGAGCAGTTCTTC
abundance: .; j_gene: TRBJ2-2; d_gene: .; v_gene: TRBV7-2; CDR3aa: CASSLNPLDATGELFF; CDR3nt: TGTGCCAGCAGCTTAAATCCCCTAGACGCCACCGGGGAGCTGTTTTTT
abundance: once; j_gene: TRBJ2-2; d_gene: .; v_gene: TRBV28; CDR3aa: CASSPSWAGTGELFF; CDR3nt: TGTGCCAGTAGCCCCAGTTGGGCGGGCACCGGGGAGCTGTTTTTT
abundance: .; j_gene: TRBJ2-7; d_gene: .; v_gene: TRBV27; CDR3aa: CASRQGGSTYEQYF; CDR3nt: TGTGCCAGCAGACAGGGCGGTAGCACCTACGAGCAGTACTTC
abundance: once; j_gene: TRBJ2-3; d_gene: .; v_gene: TRBV30; CDR3aa: CAWSGYTDTQYF; CDR3nt: TGTGCCTGGAGTGGCTACACAGATACGCAGTATTTT
abundance: .; j_gene: TRBJ2-1; d_gene: TRBD2; v_gene: TRBV7-8; CDR3aa: CASSLELAGAYYNEQFF; CDR3nt: TGTGCCAGCAGCTTAGAACTAGCGGGGGCGTACTACAATGAGCAGTTCTTC
abundance: .; j_gene: TRBJ1-4; d_gene: .; v_gene: TRBV3-1/TRBV3-2; CDR3aa: CASSQEVTGKLFF; CDR3nt: TGTGCCAGCAGCCAGGAAGTGACTGGAAAACTGTTTTTT